Sequencing of this T cell receptor beta chain was carried out in a study of T cells in women clearing cervical HPV infection. Overall study results and limits: Controls had more TRBV6-7 (0.16%) than cases (about 0.11%).

CDR3 length: 12 amino acids. Looked up from germline, CDR1 is SGHAT and CDR2 is FQNNGV. The table came from immunoSEQ multiplex PCR; TCRdb's copy has only in-frame clones and leaves some out. With around 19,000 clones in the sample, the ten largest clones hold approximately 16%. Regarding this clone: The antigen is undetermined. Coverage ceases 3 residues before the CDR3 finishes, and the germline J gene fills in the end.

The source of this sequence is a woman aged 18-70 years with a cervical HPV16 infection that either progressed to CIN3+ or cleared (not recorded which). The chain carries TRBV11-2 and TRBJ2-3, with D tentatively TRBD1 (6 bases). What was sequenced was blood buffy coat. The CDR3 protein is CATSTGQETQYF. The covered CDR3 bases are TGTGCCACCTCGACAGGACAAGAGACG.